This T cell receptor beta chain was identified in a study of vaccination and CD4 T cells after COVID-19 (dated by TCRdb to the early 2020s). About the investigation overall: Every convalescent patient had a positive nasal swab PCR test for SARS-CoV-2, with mild disease in several patients and severe disease in one. The convalescent cohort comprised six males and four females, including two Hispanic individuals, seven Caucasians, two Asians and one multiracial person. Participants got two doses of the Pfizer-BioNTech BNT162b2 vaccine (n=8) or two doses of the Moderna mRNA-1273 vaccine (n=2). Post-COVID blood samples were collected from convalescent patients a median of about 92 days after diagnosis, with a range of about 35 to 170 days. Post-vaccine blood samples were obtained a median of roughly 75 days after the second vaccine dose, with a range of about 13 to 241 days. For stimulating the cultures, overlapping spike peptide pools were used, derived from SARS-CoV-2 as well as from the common cold coronaviruses HCoV-NL63, HCoV-OC43 and HCoV-229E. In control cultures, a CEFX viral epitope pool was used as positive control, an HIV-1 Nef peptide pool was used as negative control, or no peptide was added. In nine to eleven COVID-19 convalescent patients and a few infection-naive healthy vaccine recipients, researchers compared the spike-specific CD4+ TCR repertoire from before mRNA vaccination with the repertoire from after. Beyond this particular receptor, the publication reports: Among the post-vaccine SARS-CoV-2-reactive clones in convalescent patients, a median 86.3% showed up only after vaccination, which suggests vaccine-specific priming. Although the median number of SARS-CoV-2-reactive clonotypes went up from fewer than 25 after infection to 30 to 45 after vaccination, the increase was not significant. The study included relatively few convalescent patients and did not analyze early timepoints after natural infection. Of the vaccine-specific clones in convalescent patients, 304 of 307, or nearly all, reacted only to SARS-CoV-2 spike and did not cross-react with common cold coronaviruses.

Trimming leaves V shorter by 6 bases and J shorter by 8 bases, with the junction holding 11 bases beyond the gene matches. Counted from cysteine to phenylalanine, this CDR3 has 14 amino acids. Of the read, only the CDR3 DNA is kept; its 42 bases are in frame from base 1. Regarding this clonotype: What this receptor recognizes is not known. No qualities accompany the bases; no much larger clone lies one base away.

What the treatment or condition label conveys for this sample: approximately 9-day PBMC culture with coronavirus spike peptide pools or control peptides (ViraFEST assay). The study used the ViraFEST assay, which expanded antigen-specific T cells with peptide pools and then identified expanded clonotypes by TCR sequencing. Positive SARS-CoV-2 PCR tests in the convalescent patients dated from March to December 2020, before Alpha, Beta and Delta variants emerged in the United States. Each well held 2.2 million or so PBMCs cultured with approximately 10 ug/ml peptide pools in IMDM containing around 5% human AB serum and roughly 9 IU/ml IL-2. On days 3 and 7, half of the culture medium was replaced with fresh IL-2-containing medium. CD4+ T cells were isolated after roughly nine days of culture through negative selection using the EasySep CD4+ T cell isolation kit. Ficoll-Paque Plus gradient centrifugation was used to isolate PBMCs from whole blood, and the isolated PBMCs were then either used fresh or cryopreserved at -140C. In general, triplicate wells were set up for every culture condition.

The library relied on PCR. DNA from cultured CD4+ T cells was subjected to TCR sequencing with the Oncomine TCR Beta short-read assay at the Johns Hopkins FTIC core. The QIAamp micro DNA kit was used to extract genomic DNA from the cultured CD4+ T cells. Oncomine TCR Beta libraries made from cultured CD4+ T cells were pooled using unique dual indexes and sequenced on an Illumina iSeq 100. In the paper's pipeline: Non-productive sequences were filtered out, and CDR3s that did not start with C, did not end with F or W, or were shorter than 7 amino acids were discarded. Antigen-specific clonotypes were identified using the MANAFEST web application through comparison of peptide-stimulated wells with reference and other culture wells. Positive clones required FDR below 0.05, an odds ratio above 5, and productive frequency above 0.1% in at least two of three replicate wells. A clonotype counted as cross-reactive if it showed significant expansion both in the SARS-CoV-2 spike wells and in at least one common cold coronavirus spike condition. Using R version 3.6.1, CDR3 homology was evaluated through Levenshtein distances (stringdist) along with unrooted phylogenetic trees (ape). TCRdb passed the public sequencing reads through fastp at Q25 and MiXCR, retaining productive beta sequences. Rows are combined by CDR3 protein, so each entry shows the most common genes and DNA. V and J calls and clone size were set by TCRdb, not the authors. In this sample the table shows around 25,000 distinct CDR3 sequences, roughly 40% of which occur a single time. Clones ranked in the top ten supply approximately 7.5% of the sample.

Sample: CD4+ T cells from blood, cultured in vitro. This clonotype was sampled from a human donor who had recovered from COVID-19. The chain is made from TRBV12-3 or TRBV12-4 and TRBJ1-2, with 8 bases matching TRBD1. The bases are TGTGCCAGCAGCATTTCCGGGACAGGAGGAGGCTACACCTTC. It codes for CASSISGTGGGYTF.